Following are 3 T cell receptor beta chains from one sample sequenced in a study of prognosis after radiotherapy for stage I lung cancer. Two-round multiplex PCR, the amplification method, yielded TCR beta CDR3 from genomic DNA. Gene-specific TRBV and TRBJ primers were used in PCR round one. TCRdb itself ran the multiplex PCR reads through MiXCR, one entry per CDR3 protein. In the table there are around 15,000 distinct CDR3 sequences, around two fifths of which are singletons. The sequences come from PBMCs, collected before or after stereotactic body radiation therapy (not recorded which). These receptors came from a donor aged 50 or older with non-small cell lung cancer.

This clonotype was seen ten or more times. The J gene is TRBJ2-7, the V gene TRBV20-1; TRBD1 or TRBD2 may be the D gene (6 bases each). The CDR3 length is 12 residues. The germline V gene has CDR1 DFQATT and CDR2 SNEGSKA (reference sequence). Trimming stripped 3 bases from V and 5 bases from J, with 11 bases between. The CDR3 DNA follows: TGCAGTGCTAGGTCGGGGGCCCACGAGCAGTACTTC. Protein product: CSARSGAHEQYF.

This clonotype occurred many times. This rearrangement joins TRBV6-2 or TRBV6-3 to TRBJ1-5; D is ambiguous. CDR1 is MNHEY, CDR2 SVGEGT, per germline. V lost 6 bases and J lost 0, with 15 bases in between. This CDR3 has 16 amino acids. The CDR3 DNA follows: TGTGCCAGCAGACGCCGGACCGACTCTAGCAATCAGCCCCAGCATTTT. It codes for CASRRRTDSSNQPQHF.

This clonotype was seen repeatedly, ten times or more. This chain uses TRBV5-4 with TRBJ2-1, with 11 bases aligning to TRBD2. V was pared by 1 base and J by 5 bases, with 2 bases of the junction left unmatched. The germline V gene encodes CDR1 SGHNT and CDR2 YYREEE (reference sequence). This CDR3 spans 15 amino acids. CDR3 nucleotides: TGTGCCAGCAGCTTGATAGCGGGGGGGCACAATGAGCAGTTCTTC. This sequence encodes CASSLIAGGHNEQFF.